The rows below give T cell receptor beta chains drawn from one sample of a study of T cells in Graves' hyperthyroidism and ophthalmopathy. MiXCR, applied by TCRdb to the multiplex PCR reads, yields one record per CDR3 protein. The table lists roughly 570,000 distinct CDR3 sequences, under 60% of them singletons. The sequenced sample consisted of peripheral blood or thyroid tissue (not recorded which). Receptor source: an adult woman with Graves' disease, either hyperthyroidism or ophthalmopathy (not recorded which). CDR3s include the opening cysteine and the closing phenylalanine or tryptophan. The D gene is left open where the match is weak. Only part of the rows carry a size: once, few, many, or a class if the clone is expanded.

TRBV6-5,TRBJ1-5,many,13,-,CATERSVNQPQHF,TGTGCCACCGAGAGGAGCGTCAATCAGCCCCAGCATTTT
TRBV6-5,TRBJ2-7,-,17,TRBD2,CASSSGTSGRAPYEQYF,TGTGCCAGCAGTTCCGGGACTAGCGGGAGGGCCCCTTACGAGCAGTACTTC
TRBV9,TRBJ2-2,few,18,TRBD1,CASSVGQGNYGYTGELFF,TGTGCCAGCAGCGTAGGACAGGGGAACTATGGCTACACCGGGGAGCTGTTTTTT
TRBV2,TRBJ1-5,many,15,TRBD1,CASSPQGGGYQPQHF,TGTGCCAGCAGTCCCCAAGGAGGGGGCTATCAGCCCCAGCATTTT
TRBV14,TRBJ2-7,many,16,-,CASSLTWGWNSYEQYF,TGTGCCAGCAGCCTAACTTGGGGATGGAACTCCTACGAGCAGTACTTC
TRBV7-9,TRBJ1-1,many,16,-,CASSFPTEGWDTEAFF,TGTGCCAGCAGCTTCCCCACGGAGGGATGGGACACTGAAGCTTTCTTT
TRBV10-3,TRBJ1-2,once,12,-,CAIANRAHGYTF,TGTGCCATTGCCAACAGGGCGCATGGCTACACCTTC
TRBV7-9,TRBJ1-4,-,15,-,CASSLLLATNEKLFF,TGTGCCAGCAGCTTACTTCTTGCAACTAATGAAAAACTGTTTTTT
TRBV5-2,TRBJ1-4,-,17,-,CASNWGQEPPTNEKLFF,TGTGCCAGCAACTGGGGACAGGAACCCCCAACTAATGAAAAACTGTTTTTT
TRBV7-2,TRBJ1-4,-,15,-,CASSLWARGGEKLFF,TGTGCCAGCAGCTTATGGGCTAGGGGAGGAGAAAAACTGTTTTTT
TRBV2,TRBJ2-5,-,15,-,CAISEEGRDQETQYF,TGTGCCATCAGTGAGGAGGGGCGCGACCAAGAGACCCAGTACTTC
TRBV7-3,TRBJ2-5,-,14,TRBD2,CASSLAGGFKTQYF,TGTGCCAGCAGCTTAGCGGGAGGGTTCAAGACCCAGTACTTC
TRBV29-1,TRBJ1-2,-,15,-,CSVAGGSAGSIGYTF,TGCAGCGTTGCCGGGGGATCGGCGGGTTCTATTGGCTACACCTTC
TRBV7-9,TRBJ1-1,-,12,-,CASSLAGREAFF,TGTGCCAGCAGCTTAGCAGGGCGAGAAGCTTTCTTT
TRBV4-1,TRBJ2-2,few,17,-,CASSQQEPGPLMGELFF,TGCGCCAGCAGCCAACAAGAACCGGGGCCCCTGATGGGGGAGCTGTTTTTT
TRBV7-9,TRBJ2-5,-,13,-,CASSFGGPETQYF,TGTGCCAGCAGCTTCGGGGGTCCGGAGACCCAGTACTTC
TRBV6-5,TRBJ2-5,many,15,TRBD1,CASSGWDRLEETQYF,TGTGCCAGCAGTGGCTGGGACAGGTTAGAAGAGACCCAGTACTTC
TRBV29-1,TRBJ1-2,-,11,TRBD1,CSVRDRVGYTF,TGCAGCGTCAGGGACAGGGTTGGCTACACCTTC
TRBV28,TRBJ1-5,-,16,-,CASSRIRLGSNQPQHF,TGTGCCAGCAGTAGAATAAGACTGGGGAGCAATCAGCCCCAGCATTTT
TRBV20-1,TRBJ2-7,many,16,-,CSARSQKRGLGYEQYF,TGCAGTGCTAGATCCCAGAAGAGGGGATTGGGCTACGAGCAGTACTTC
TRBV7-2,TRBJ1-4,many,16,-,CASSLSPRGLNEKLFF,TGTGCCAGCAGCTTATCACCGCGGGGACTTAATGAAAAACTGTTTTTT
TRBV6-6,TRBJ1-2,-,13,TRBD1,CASSYSDREGYTF,TGTGCCAGCAGTTACTCGGACAGGGAGGGCTACACCTTC
TRBV7-6,TRBJ1-2,once,17,TRBD1,CASSFTGDQPANYGYTF,TGTGCCAGCAGCTTCACAGGGGACCAGCCCGCTAACTATGGCTACACCTTC
TRBV5-5,TRBJ1-2,many,15,-,CASSRGQTSNYGYTF,TGTGCCAGCAGTCGTGGACAGACTTCTAACTATGGCTACACCTTC
TRBV18,TRBJ2-7,-,13,-,CASSPGNPYEQYF,TGTGCCAGCTCACCCGGAAACCCTTACGAGCAGTACTTC
TRBV7-8,TRBJ1-2,many,14,-,CASSLDSALYGYTF,TGTGCCAGCAGCTTAGACAGTGCGCTCTATGGCTACACCTTC
TRBV3-1,TRBJ2-5,many,14,-,CASSQEVATETQYF,TGTGCCAGCAGCCAAGAAGTGGCCACAGAGACCCAGTACTTC
TRBV5-6,TRBJ2-7,many,14,-,CASSLGLATYEQYF,TGTGCCAGCAGCTTGGGACTGGCCACCTACGAGCAGTACTTC
TRBV4-2,TRBJ2-2,many,11,-,CASARVGELFF,TGTGCCAGCGCACGAGTCGGGGAGCTGTTTTTT